This T cell receptor (beta chain) was observed in a study of CDR3 diversity in severe acne. V was pared by 3 bases and J by 0 bases, with 8 bases of the junction left unmatched. Germline assignment: CDR1 SGDLS and CDR2 YYNGEE. The CDR3 spans 16 residues. TCRdb re-called the PCR reads with MiXCR, one entry per CDR3 protein. The sample gives approximately 80,000 distinct CDR3 sequences, 50% to 65% of which show up once; about 13% is in the top ten. The chain uses TRBV9 and TRBJ1-1, with 7 nucleotides matching TRBD1. The source material was blood. The receptor was derived from a male donor in good health, without acne. DNA for the CDR3: TGTGCCAGCAGCGCCGACAGGGACACCTTGAACACTGAAGCTTTCTTT. Translating it yields CASSADRDTLNTEAFF.